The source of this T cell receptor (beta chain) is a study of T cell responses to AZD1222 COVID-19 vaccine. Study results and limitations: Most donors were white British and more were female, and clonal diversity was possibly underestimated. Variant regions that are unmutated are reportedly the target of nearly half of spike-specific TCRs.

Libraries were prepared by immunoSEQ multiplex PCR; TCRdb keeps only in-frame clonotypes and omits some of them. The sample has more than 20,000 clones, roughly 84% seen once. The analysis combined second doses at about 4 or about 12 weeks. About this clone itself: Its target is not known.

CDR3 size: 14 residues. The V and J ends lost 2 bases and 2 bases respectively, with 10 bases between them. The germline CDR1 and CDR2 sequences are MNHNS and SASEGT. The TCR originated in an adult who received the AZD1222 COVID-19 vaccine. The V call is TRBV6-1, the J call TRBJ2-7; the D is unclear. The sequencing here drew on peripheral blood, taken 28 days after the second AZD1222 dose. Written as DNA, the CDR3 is TGTGCCAGCAGTGAAAGGCAGGTGACCTACGAGCAGTACTTC. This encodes CASSERQVTYEQYF.